This TCR beta chain originates from a study of cytomegalovirus exposure and HLA in healthy donors. General study results and limits: As confirmed in vitro, three CMV-associated chains were specific for CMV antigens. According to reports, the classifier identified cytomegalovirus status with high specificity and sensitivity. When analyzed later, the rates of TCR association showed variation by HLA locus, with DRB1 the most and HLA-C the fewest. The study listed some 160 cytomegalovirus-associated TCR beta chains.

Germline-derived CDR1 and CDR2 are SGHRS and YFSETQ. The V end lost 7 bases, the J end lost 6 bases, and 19 bases lay between the germline ends. CDR3 length: 14 residues. Both 60 Vbeta primers and 13 Jbeta primers went into the PCR. This table comes from immunoSEQ multiplex PCR, and its TCRdb copy is limited to in-frame clones, with some not included. The sample has about 130,000 clones, about 78% seen once. As for this clone: Its antigen remains unidentified.

V usage is TRBV5-1 and J usage is TRBJ1-1, with D perhaps TRBD1 (5 bases). This TCR was recovered from a man in his fifties in good health and CMV-seronegative. The sequencing sample was made of PBMCs. CDR3 protein: CASGKGVDVSEAFF. The CDR3 DNA sequence: TGCGCCAGCGGAAAAGGGGTGGACGTGTCTGAAGCTTTCTTT.